The present T cell receptor beta chain was sequenced within a study of tumor-infiltrating lymphocytes in localized non-small cell lung cancer. Findings and limits, study-wide: TCRbeta sequencing showed higher T cell infiltration in tumors than uninvolved lung.

Turning to this clone: Its antigen is undetermined.

Clones were sequenced by immunoSEQ multiplex PCR, and TCRdb holds only the in-frame ones, with some missing. The sample lists 6,400 or so clones, 60% to 80% occurring once. Germline V CDR1 and CDR2: MDHEN, SYDVKM. V trimming: 8 bases; J trimming: 3 bases; junction bases outside the gene matches: 6. CDR3 length: 14 residues. The clonotype was recovered from a human donor with non-small cell lung cancer. The V call is TRBV28, the J call TRBJ1-5, with 8 bases matching TRBD1. Input material: uninvolved lung tissue not adjacent to the tumor. The CDR3 coding sequence is TGTGCCAGCTTGACAGGGGCTGACAATCAGCCCCAGCATTTT. Protein: CASLTGADNQPQHF.